This paragraph reports one T cell receptor beta chain. Both iRepertoire HTBI primers and Arm-PCR of CDR3 regions were used to build the TCR beta libraries. TCRdb re-derived calls from the multiplex PCR reads in MiXCR, one entry per CDR3 protein. This sample yields approximately 350,000 distinct CDR3 sequences, of which about 17% are seen a single time; around 20% belongs to the top ten. This CDR3 comprises 15 residues. Germline V CDR1 and CDR2: ENHRY, SYGVKD. Trimming pared 0 bases from V and 6 bases from J, leaving 14 bases between. Time point here: newly diagnosed GD, antithyroid drugs for less than 3 months. Isolated PBMC RNA provided the starting material for the TCR library. This entry belongs to a study of regulatory T cells in long-lasting Graves disease. This sample was shared with a second study, whose subject was T cells in Graves' hyperthyroidism and ophthalmopathy. That work adds: Among the patients, aged 18 to 65, hyperthyroidism was newly diagnosed and had lasted under 2 months. The HTBI primer set drove a first-round RT-PCR of the TCR CDR3.

The sample was peripheral blood mononuclear cells (PBMCs), taken at new diagnosis, from a patient treated with antithyroid drugs. This TCR came from a woman younger than 30 with Graves disease. The J gene is TRBJ1-1, the V gene TRBV10-3; D perhaps matches TRBD1 (6 bases). Written as DNA, the CDR3 is TGTGCCATCAGTGAGTCGAATATGGGGGCGGCTGAAGCTTTCTTT. Translating it yields CAISESNMGAAEAFF.